This T cell receptor beta chain originates from a study of cytomegalovirus exposure and HLA in healthy donors. Study-wide points: Most of the TCR beta V segments (in an earlier analysis) were productive either about 87% or about 30% of the time. As immune exposure information, only CMV serostatus was available.

Concerning this clone itself: Its antigen is unidentified.

The CDR3 length is 12 residues. Germline loops: CDR1 MNHEY, CDR2 SMNVEV (reference sequence). The V gene end was trimmed by 10 bases and the J gene end by 2 bases; junction bases not matched to a gene: 4. With 60 Vbeta and 13 Jbeta primers, the PCR was carried out. The method was immunoSEQ multiplex PCR; TCRdb's version includes in-frame clones alone and lacks a portion of them. The sample carries under 200,000 clones, 84% recorded once. This TCR came from a woman aged 45-60 years in good health and CMV-seropositive. The sequencing input was PBMCs. The gene calls are TRBV27 and TRBJ2-7; 8 positions agree with TRBD1. The DNA of the CDR3 is TGTGCCACCCAGGGGGCAACCTACGAGCAGTACTTC. Its translation: CATQGATYEQYF.